This paragraph covers one TCR beta chain sequence. The cohort comprised adults aged about 18 to 100 years residing in about 25 US areas. The CDR3 is 15 residues long. Deletions cut 6 bases from V and 7 bases from J, with 18 bases between. In germline, CDR1 is KGHSH, CDR2 LQKENI. As originally analysed: Estimated nucleated cell counts came from reference gene primer amplification. Method: immunoSEQ multiplex PCR; TCRdb's copy keeps in-frame clones and lacks some. The D gene and trimming were derived from the DNA, and the V and J assignments and clone size from that table. The sample lists 200,000 to 250,000 clones, about 86% occurring once. The entry originates in a study of blood T cell repertoires in COVID-19. Looking at the study overall: Specimens from acute and convalescent COVID-19 originated in the United States, Italy and Spain. The cDNA or gDNA used as material had been derived from T cells, B-cell-depleted T cells, or PBMCs.

Input material: PBMCs or T cells enriched from blood (not recorded which). V gene TRBV18 combines with J gene TRBJ1-4; D possibly corresponds to TRBD1 (6 bases). The origin of this receptor is a woman in her forties or fifties with acute COVID-19. The CDR3 is CASSQGPRAVEKLFF. The CDR3 DNA follows: TGTGCCAGCTCCCAGGGGCCGAGGGCGGTTGAAAAACTGTTTTTT.